This TCR beta chain was captured in a study of CD8+CD57+ T cells in acquired aplastic anemia. Regarding the study as a whole: Almost 30 CD8+ CDR3 sequences occurred in both the patients and the controls.

Both TCR beta VDJ combination and CDR3 sequence profiling were carried out. Genomic DNA was the template for this profiling. Each CDR3 protein gets one entry after TCRdb re-called the reads with MiXCR. The repertoire holds about 170,000 distinct CDR3 sequences, with roughly 45% as singletons. Regarding this clonotype: Its matching antigen is unknown. A read error may produce the germline difference seen at one junction end.

Material for sequencing was sorted CD4+, CD8+, or CD8+CD57+ T cells (not recorded which) from PBMCs. The clonotype originates from a human donor in good health.

The CDR3 DNA follows: TGTGCTAGCAGCGGGTCGAACACTGGAGCTTTCTTT. Encoded protein: CASSGSNTGAFF. The chain couples TRBV9 to TRBJ1-1; no clear D. Germline V gives CDR1 SGDLS, CDR2 YYNGEE. The CDR3 is 12 amino acids. Based on the CDR3 plus reference TRBV9 and TRBJ1-1, the full variable domain is DSGVTQTPKHLITATGQRVTLRCSPRSGDLSVYWYQQSLDQGLQFLIQYYNGEERAKGNILERFSAQQFPDLHSELNLSSLELGDSALYFCASSGSNTGAFFGQGTRLTVV.